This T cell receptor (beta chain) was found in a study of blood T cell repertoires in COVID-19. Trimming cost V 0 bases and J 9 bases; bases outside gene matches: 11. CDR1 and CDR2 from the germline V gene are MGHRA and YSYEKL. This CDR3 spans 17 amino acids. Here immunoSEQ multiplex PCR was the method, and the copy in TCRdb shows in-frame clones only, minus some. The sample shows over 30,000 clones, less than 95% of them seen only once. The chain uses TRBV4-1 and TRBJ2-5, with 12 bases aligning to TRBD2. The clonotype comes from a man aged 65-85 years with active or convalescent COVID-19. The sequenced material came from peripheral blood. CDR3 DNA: TGCGCCAGCAGCCAAGAGACGACTAGCGGGGGACGGGGGTCCCAGTACTTC. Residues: CASSQETTSGGRGSQYF.